Listed below are T cell receptor beta chains from one sample, sequenced in a study of beta chain features in type 1 diabetes. Some clones are missing from TCRdb's copy, which holds only in-frame ones; the method was immunoSEQ multiplex PCR. The repertoire holds 240,000 or so clones, with 25% to 30% as singletons. The sample comprised central memory CD4+ T cells from blood. All receptors derive from a man aged 30 to 39 in good health. CDR3s include the opening cysteine and the closing phenylalanine or tryptophan. Each record gives: V gene, clone size, CDR3 length, D gene, J gene, CDR3 protein, CDR3 DNA. D genes are given only for firm matches. Clone size is shown for a subset of rows, as once, few, many or a class of expanded clone.

V: TRBV6-6
size: NA
length: 12
D: TRBD1
J: TRBJ2-1
CDR3: CASTMTGQGPFF
DNA: TGTGCCAGCACTATGACGGGACAGGGTCCGTTCTTC

V: TRBV29-1
size: NA
length: 15
D: TRBD2
J: TRBJ2-5
CDR3: CSVVRSSGPQETQYF
DNA: TGCAGCGTTGTGCGGTCTAGCGGCCCTCAAGAGACCCAGTACTTC

V: TRBV28
size: NA
length: 11
D: TRBD1
J: TRBJ1-1
CDR3: CASSSTGVAFF
DNA: TGTGCCAGCAGTTCAACAGGGGTCGCTTTCTTT

V: TRBV4-1
size: NA
length: 14
D: NA
J: TRBJ2-5
CDR3: CASSRTGIQETQYF
DNA: TGCGCCAGCAGCCGGACTGGTATTCAAGAGACCCAGTACTTC

V: TRBV19
size: NA
length: 16
D: TRBD1
J: TRBJ1-2
CDR3: CASSTQGARGNYGYTF
DNA: TGTGCCAGCTCCACACAGGGGGCGCGGGGGAACTATGGCTACACCTTC

V: TRBV15
size: few
length: 15
D: NA
J: TRBJ1-1
CDR3: CATSREPTGNTEAFF
DNA: TGTGCCACCAGCAGAGAACCAACCGGAAACACTGAAGCTTTCTTT

V: TRBV29-1
size: NA
length: 13
D: NA
J: TRBJ1-5
CDR3: CSVGPGSNQPQHF
DNA: TGCAGCGTTGGACCAGGGAGCAATCAGCCCCAGCATTTT

V: TRBV10-2
size: NA
length: 13
D: NA
J: TRBJ1-1
CDR3: CASSESGLVEAFF
DNA: TGCGCCAGCAGTGAGTCGGGTTTGGTTGAAGCTTTCTTT

V: TRBV5-4
size: many
length: 14
D: TRBD1
J: TRBJ1-4
CDR3: CASSLEQGAGKLFF
DNA: TGTGCCAGCAGCTTGGAACAGGGGGCTGGAAAACTGTTTTTT

V: TRBV5-1
size: NA
length: 14
D: NA
J: TRBJ2-7
CDR3: CASSPSDLSYEQYF
DNA: TGCGCCAGCAGCCCCTCGGACCTCTCCTACGAGCAGTACTTC

V: TRBV5-4
size: NA
length: 14
D: TRBD2
J: TRBJ2-7
CDR3: CASSLSGAAYEQYF
DNA: TGTGCCAGCAGCTTGAGCGGGGCAGCCTACGAGCAGTACTTC

V: TRBV9
size: few
length: 15
D: NA
J: TRBJ1-5
CDR3: CASSSAPGAGQPQHF
DNA: TGTGCCAGCAGTTCAGCCCCAGGGGCTGGTCAGCCCCAGCATTTT

V: TRBV30
size: NA
length: 13
D: TRBD1
J: TRBJ2-7
CDR3: CAWGTGRAYEQYF
DNA: TGTGCCTGGGGGACAGGGAGGGCCTACGAGCAGTACTTC

V: TRBV28
size: NA
length: 12
D: NA
J: TRBJ2-7
CDR3: CASSLSSYEQYF
DNA: TGTGCCAGCAGTTTAAGCTCCTACGAGCAGTACTTC

V: TRBV7-7
size: few
length: 16
D: NA
J: TRBJ2-5
CDR3: CASSQGRMGKSETQYF
DNA: TGTGCCAGCAGCCAAGGGAGAATGGGTAAGAGCGAGACCCAGTACTTC

V: TRBV10-3
size: NA
length: 13
D: TRBD1
J: TRBJ1-2
CDR3: CAISESDRDGYTF
DNA: TGTGCCATCAGTGAGTCCGACAGGGATGGCTACACCTTC

V: TRBV4-2
size: few
length: 16
D: TRBD1
J: TRBJ2-7
CDR3: CASSQESSQGTYEQYF
DNA: TGTGCCAGCAGCCAAGAAAGTTCACAGGGGACCTACGAGCAGTACTTC

V: TRBV28
size: NA
length: 14
D: NA
J: TRBJ2-5
CDR3: CASMTASRGETQYF
DNA: TGTGCCAGTATGACGGCCAGCCGAGGGGAGACCCAGTACTTC

V: TRBV18
size: NA
length: 14
D: NA
J: TRBJ2-7
CDR3: CASSPPRLYYEQYF
DNA: TGTGCCAGCTCACCACCGCGCTTATACTACGAGCAGTACTTC

V: TRBV7-2
size: NA
length: 16
D: NA
J: TRBJ2-7
CDR3: CASSLRGGGDPYEQYF
DNA: TGTGCCAGCAGCCTAAGGGGCGGGGGCGATCCCTACGAGCAGTACTTC